This T cell receptor (beta chain) was retrieved from a study of cytomegalovirus exposure and HLA in healthy donors. General observations from the study: Per a later analysis, HLA-associated TCR beta chains showed more clonal expansion than other, equally common TCR beta chains. About 90% or about 30% of the time was how often most TCR beta V segments were productive, according to an earlier analysis.

The primer mix had 60 Vbeta and 13 Jbeta primers. Using immunoSEQ multiplex PCR, the repertoire was profiled, and TCRdb retains in-frame clones only, with some absent. The data contain 75,000 to 85,000 clones, roughly 80% of them singletons. On this clone: Antigen specificity is unknown.

CDR3 length: 12 residues. Trimming left V 3 bases short and J 4 bases short, with 6 bases between. The V gene's germline CDR1 is SEHNR and CDR2 FQNEAQ (reference sequence). The V call is TRBV7-9, the J call TRBJ1-1; TRBD1 is a possible D gene (6 bases). Sequencing used PBMCs. This TCR came from a male donor in good health and CMV-seronegative. The CDR3 nucleotides are TGTGCCAGCAGCTTGACAGGCACTGAAGCTTTCTTT. This sequence encodes CASSLTGTEAFF.